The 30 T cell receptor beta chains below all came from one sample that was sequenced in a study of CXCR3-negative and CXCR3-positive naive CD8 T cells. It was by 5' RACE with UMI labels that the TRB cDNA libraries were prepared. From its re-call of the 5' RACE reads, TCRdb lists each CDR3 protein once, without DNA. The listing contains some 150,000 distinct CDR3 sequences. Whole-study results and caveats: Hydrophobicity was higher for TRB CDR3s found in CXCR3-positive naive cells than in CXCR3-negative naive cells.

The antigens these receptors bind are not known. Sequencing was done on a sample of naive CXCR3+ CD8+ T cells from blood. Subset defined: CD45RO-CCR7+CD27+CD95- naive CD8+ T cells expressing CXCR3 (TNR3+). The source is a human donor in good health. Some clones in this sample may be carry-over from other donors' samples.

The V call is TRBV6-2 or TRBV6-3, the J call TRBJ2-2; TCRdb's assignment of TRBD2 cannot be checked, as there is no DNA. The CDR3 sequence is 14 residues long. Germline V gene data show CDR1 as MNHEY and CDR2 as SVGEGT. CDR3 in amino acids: CASSWGGNTGELFF.

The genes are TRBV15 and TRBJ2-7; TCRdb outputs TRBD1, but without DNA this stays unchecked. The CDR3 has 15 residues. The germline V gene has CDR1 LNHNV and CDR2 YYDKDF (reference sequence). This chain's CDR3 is CATSRGVMDNYEQYF.

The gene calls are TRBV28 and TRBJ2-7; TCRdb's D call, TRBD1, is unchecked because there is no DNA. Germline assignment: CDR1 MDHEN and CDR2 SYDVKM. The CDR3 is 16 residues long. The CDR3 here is CASSATPGQGIYEQYF.

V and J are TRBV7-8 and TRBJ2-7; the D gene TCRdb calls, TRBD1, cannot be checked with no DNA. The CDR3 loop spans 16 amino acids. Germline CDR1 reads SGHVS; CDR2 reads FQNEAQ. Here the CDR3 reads CASSSGAGTGYNEQYF. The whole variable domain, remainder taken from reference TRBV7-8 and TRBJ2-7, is GAGVSQSPRYKVAKRGQDVALRCDPISGHVSLFWYQQALGQGPEFLTYFQNEAQLDKSGLPSDRFFAERPEGSVSTLKIQRTQQEDSAVYLCASSSGAGTGYNEQYFGPGTRLTVT.

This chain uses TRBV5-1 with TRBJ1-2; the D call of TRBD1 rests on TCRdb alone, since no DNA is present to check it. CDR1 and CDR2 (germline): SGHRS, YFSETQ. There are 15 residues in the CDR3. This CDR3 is CASSLVQGVNYGYTF.

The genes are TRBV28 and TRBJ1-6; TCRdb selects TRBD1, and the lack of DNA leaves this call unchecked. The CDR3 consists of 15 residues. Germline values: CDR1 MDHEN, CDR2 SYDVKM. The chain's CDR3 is CASSHLQGDNSPLHF.

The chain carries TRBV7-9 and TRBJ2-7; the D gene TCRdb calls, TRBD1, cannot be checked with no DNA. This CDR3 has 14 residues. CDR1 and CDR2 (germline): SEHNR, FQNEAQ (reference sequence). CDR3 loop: CASSIQDTSYEQYF.

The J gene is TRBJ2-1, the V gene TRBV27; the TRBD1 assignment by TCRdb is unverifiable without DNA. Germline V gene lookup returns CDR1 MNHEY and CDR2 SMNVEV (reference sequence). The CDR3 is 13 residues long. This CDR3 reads CASSSLGGGEQFF.

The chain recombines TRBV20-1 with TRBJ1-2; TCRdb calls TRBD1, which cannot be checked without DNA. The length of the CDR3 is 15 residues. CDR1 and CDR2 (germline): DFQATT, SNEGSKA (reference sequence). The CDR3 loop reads CSARAGDRASYGYTF.

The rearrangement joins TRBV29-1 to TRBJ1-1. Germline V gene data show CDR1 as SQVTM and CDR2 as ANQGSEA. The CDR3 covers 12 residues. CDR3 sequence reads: CSVEWNGHEAFF.

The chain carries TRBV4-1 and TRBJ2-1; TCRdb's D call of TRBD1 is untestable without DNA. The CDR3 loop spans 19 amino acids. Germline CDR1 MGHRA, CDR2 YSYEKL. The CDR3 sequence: CASSEDWDRGLTSNHEQFF.

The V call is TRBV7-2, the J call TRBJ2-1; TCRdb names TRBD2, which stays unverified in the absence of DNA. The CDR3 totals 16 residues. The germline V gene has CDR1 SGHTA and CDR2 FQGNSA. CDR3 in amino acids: CASSLGSFIWEDEQFF.

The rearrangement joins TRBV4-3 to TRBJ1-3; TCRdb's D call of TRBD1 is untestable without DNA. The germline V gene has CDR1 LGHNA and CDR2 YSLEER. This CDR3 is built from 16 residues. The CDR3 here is CASSQVWRQTGNTIYF.

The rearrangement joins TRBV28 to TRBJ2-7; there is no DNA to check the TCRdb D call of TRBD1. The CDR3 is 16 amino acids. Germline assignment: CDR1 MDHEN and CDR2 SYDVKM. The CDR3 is CASSSILRDRSYEQYF. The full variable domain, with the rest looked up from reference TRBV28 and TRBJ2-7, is DVKVTQSSRYLVKRTGEKVFLECVQDMDHENMFWYRQDPGLGLRLIYFSYDVKMKEKGDIPEGYSVSREKKERFSLILESASTNQTSMYLCASSSILRDRSYEQYFGPGTRLTVT.

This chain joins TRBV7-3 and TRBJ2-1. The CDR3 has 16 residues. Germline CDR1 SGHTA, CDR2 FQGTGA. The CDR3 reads CASSLGWVPPYNEQFF.

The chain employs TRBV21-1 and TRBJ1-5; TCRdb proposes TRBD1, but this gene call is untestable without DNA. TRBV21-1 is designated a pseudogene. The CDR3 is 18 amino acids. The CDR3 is CASSKVTVLLYSNQPQHF.

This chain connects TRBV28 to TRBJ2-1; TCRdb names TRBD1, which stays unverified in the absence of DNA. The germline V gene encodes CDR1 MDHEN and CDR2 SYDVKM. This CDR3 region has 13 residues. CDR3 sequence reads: CASTAPAYNEQFF.

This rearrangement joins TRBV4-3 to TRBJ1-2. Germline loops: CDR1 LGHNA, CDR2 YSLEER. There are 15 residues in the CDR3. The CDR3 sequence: CASSPNLWGPAGYTF.

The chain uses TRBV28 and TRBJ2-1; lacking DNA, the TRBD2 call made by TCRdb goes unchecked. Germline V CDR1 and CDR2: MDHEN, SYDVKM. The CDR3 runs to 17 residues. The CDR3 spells CASSLQPPSGVHNEQFF.

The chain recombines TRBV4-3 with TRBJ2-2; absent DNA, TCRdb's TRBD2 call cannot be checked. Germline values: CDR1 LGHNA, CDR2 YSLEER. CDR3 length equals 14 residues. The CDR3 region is CASSLGTFTGELFF.

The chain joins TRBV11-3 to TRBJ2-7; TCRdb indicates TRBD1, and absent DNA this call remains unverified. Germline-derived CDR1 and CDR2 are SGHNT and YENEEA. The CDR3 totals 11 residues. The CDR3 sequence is CASSTTGEQYF.

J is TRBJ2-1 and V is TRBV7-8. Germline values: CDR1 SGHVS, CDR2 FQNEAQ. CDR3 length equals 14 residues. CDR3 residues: CASSFLGSYNEQFF.

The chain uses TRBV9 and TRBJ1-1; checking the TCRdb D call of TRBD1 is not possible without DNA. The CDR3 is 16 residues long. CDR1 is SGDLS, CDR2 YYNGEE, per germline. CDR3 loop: CASTENGGDVNTEAFF.

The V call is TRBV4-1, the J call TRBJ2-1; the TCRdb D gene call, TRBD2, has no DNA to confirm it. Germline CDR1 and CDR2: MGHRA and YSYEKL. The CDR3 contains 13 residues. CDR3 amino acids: CASSQDVPYRRFF.

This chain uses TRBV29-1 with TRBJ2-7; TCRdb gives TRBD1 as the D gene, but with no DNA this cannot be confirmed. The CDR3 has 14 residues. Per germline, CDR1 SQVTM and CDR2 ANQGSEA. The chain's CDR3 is CSVGNRGLLYEQYF.

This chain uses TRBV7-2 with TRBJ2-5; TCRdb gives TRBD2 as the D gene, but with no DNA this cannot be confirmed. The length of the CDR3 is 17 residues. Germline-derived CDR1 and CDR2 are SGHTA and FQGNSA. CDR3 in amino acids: CASSPVGGGPWGETQYF.

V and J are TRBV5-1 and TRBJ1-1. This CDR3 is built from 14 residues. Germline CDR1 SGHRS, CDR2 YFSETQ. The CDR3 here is CASSLEGLNTEAFF.

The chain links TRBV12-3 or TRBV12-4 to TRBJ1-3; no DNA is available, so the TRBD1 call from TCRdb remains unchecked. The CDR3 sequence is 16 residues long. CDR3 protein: CASSTRTGKTGNTIYF.

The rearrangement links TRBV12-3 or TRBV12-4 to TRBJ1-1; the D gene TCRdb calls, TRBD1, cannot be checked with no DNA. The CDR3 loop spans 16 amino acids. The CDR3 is CASSLVDWTPNTEAFF.

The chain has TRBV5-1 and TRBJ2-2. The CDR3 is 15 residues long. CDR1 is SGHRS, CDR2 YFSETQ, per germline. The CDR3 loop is CASSWDQAGTGELFF.